Listed below are T cell receptor beta chains from one sample, sequenced in a study of blood T cell repertoires in COVID-19. The protocol was immunoSEQ multiplex PCR, while the TCRdb copy is restricted to in-frame clones and leaves out a portion. The table lists some 130,000 clones, almost 85% of them singletons. Sequencing input: PBMCs or T cells enriched from blood (not recorded which). Source of these receptors: a man aged 35-49 years with acute COVID-19. Both conserved end residues are part of each CDR3.

TRBJ2-1,TRBV2,15,CASSERSGGSDEQFF
TRBJ2-7,TRBV6-2/TRBV6-3,13,CASSFGRTYEQYF
TRBJ2-3,TRBV7-9,14,CASSSPGSTDTQYF
TRBJ1-2,TRBV5-6,14,CASSPPGQSYGYTF
TRBJ2-2,TRBV6-5,13,CASRQGPTGELFF
TRBJ1-6,TRBV7-9,17,CASSLVRRSSYNSPLHF
TRBJ2-2,TRBV29-1,14,CSVGGALSAGELFF
TRBJ2-7,TRBV7-9,13,CASSPSGYYEQYF
TRBJ2-1,TRBV4-3,15,CASSQELRAYNEQFF
TRBJ2-7,TRBV7-2,13,CASSRGRESEQYF
TRBJ2-1,TRBV6-2/TRBV6-3,13,CASSWNRESEQFF
TRBJ2-3,TRBV19,14,CASSIWQGIWTQYF
TRBJ2-1,TRBV5-5,15,CASSLGQGSYNEQFF
TRBJ1-2,TRBV2,14,CASSRGGTGYGYTF
TRBJ2-5,TRBV21-1,17,CASSTYRQGAVGETQYF
TRBJ2-7,TRBV9,13,CASSPRGAGEQYF